This T cell receptor beta chain was obtained from a study of T cells after yellow fever vaccination. The table lists this clonotype with many counts. Antigen unknown. Study observations and caveats: Faster peaking, at day 5 versus 15, marked a secondary response that was weaker. Abundant clonotypes from the bulk population could have been carried over as contaminants into FACS-sorted repertoires.

The germline CDR1 and CDR2 sequences are DFQATT and SNEGSKA (reference sequence). Trimming took 3 bases from V and 6 from J, leaving 17 bases between them. The CDR3 is made up of 14 amino acids. Conversion of TCR transcripts into cDNA relied on 5'RACE template switching, which added a universal primer site and UMIs. TCRdb itself ran the 5' RACE reads through MiXCR, one entry per CDR3 protein. The data show roughly 330,000 distinct CDR3 sequences, around 6.8% seen once. The receptor comes from a man aged 18 to 30 who received the YFV17D yellow fever vaccine. The chain recombines TRBV20-1 with TRBJ1-2; D remains unclear. The sample in question was PBMCs, obtained about 49 days after the first yellow fever vaccination. CDR3 region: CSASPGSDGNGYTF. CDR3 bases: TGCAGTGCTAGCCCGGGATCTGACGGAAATGGCTACACCTTC.